This T cell receptor (beta chain) was recorded in a study of T cell clonality in common variable immunodeficiency. Study-level findings and limits: Common variable immunodeficiency TCR beta sequences reportedly had fewer deletions and N-nucleotide insertions. Compared with controls, CVID subjects had fewer shared TCRbeta clones. Links between repertoire features and CVID complications were heterogeneity-limited. The cause of increased CVID clonality remains unclear without subpopulation sequencing.

V lost 3 bases and J lost 6; bases outside the gene matches: 5. This CDR3 has 15 residues. Germline CDR1 MDHEN, CDR2 SYDVKM. Profiling relied on immunoSEQ multiplex PCR, and the TCRdb table lists in-frame clones only, not all of them. The record shows 50,000 to 70,000 clones for this sample, with no singletons present. This clone was observed at least ten times. Its specificity is not known. The read is 3 residues too short to cover the CDR3 end, so that end is filled in from the germline J gene. The sequencing sample was made of peripheral blood mononuclear cells. This chain links TRBV28 with TRBJ1-5; 10 nucleotides line up with TRBD1. The TCR comes from a person between 18 and 75 years old in good health. CDR3 protein: CASSFAGQGRQPQHF. The CDR3 DNA, read in part, is TGTGCCAGCAGTTTCGCGGGACAGGGGCGTCAGCCC.